This T cell receptor beta chain is from a study of blood T cell repertoires in COVID-19. Study details: Sites in the United States, Italy and Spain provided acute and convalescent COVID-19 samples.

Germline-derived CDR1 and CDR2 are SQVTM and ANQGSEA. The CDR3 extends over 14 amino acids. Deletions cut 4 bases from V and 8 bases from J, with 18 bases between. Adults between roughly 18 and 89 years of age took part from more than 20 US areas. Self-reported history from a screening survey and questionnaire set each donor's cohort. The repertoire was sequenced with immunoSEQ multiplex PCR; TCRdb's copy has only in-frame clones and lacks some. The repertoire holds hundreds of thousands of clones, with roughly nine tenths as singletons. The clonotype originates from a woman in her 50s who had recovered from COVID-19. The chain carries TRBV29-1 and TRBJ2-1, with a weak D call TRBD2 (5 bases). Sequencing was performed on PBMCs or T cells enriched from blood (not recorded which). The CDR3 DNA sequence: TGCAGCGTTGGGCCCCCGGGCGGAGGAGATGAGCAGTTCTTC. Protein sequence: CSVGPPGGGDEQFF.